The 23 T cell receptor beta chains below all came from one sample that was sequenced in a study of T cell changes during pregnancy in multiple sclerosis. This table comes from immunoSEQ multiplex PCR, and its TCRdb copy is limited to in-frame clones, with some not included. The data hold under 40,000 clones, with roughly 90% observed a single time. Sequenced here: CD8+ T cells from peripheral blood mononuclear cells, sampled before pregnancy. Receptors originate from a female donor with multiple sclerosis, enrolled in a pregnancy study.

The rearrangement joins TRBV6-5 to TRBJ1-5, with D tentatively TRBD1 (6 bases). Trimming took 4 bases from V and 1 from J, leaving 11 bases between them. The CDR3 sequence is 15 residues long. Per the germline V gene, CDR1 is MNHEY and CDR2 is SVGAGI. The CDR3 protein is CASSSRGGSNQPQHF. The CDR3 bases are TGTGCCAGCAGTTCGCGGGGGGGCAGCAATCAGCCCCAGCATTTT.

The table lists this clone with a few counts. The rearrangement joins TRBV7-9 to TRBJ1-1; TRBD1 agrees at 10 bases. The CDR3 extends over 14 amino acids. The germline CDR1 and CDR2 sequences are SEHNR and FQNEAQ (reference sequence). Unmatched junction bases numbered 0, after V lost 1 base and J lost 4 bases. Here the CDR3 reads CASSLGDRGTEAFF. CDR3 nucleotides: TGTGCCAGCAGCTTAGGGGACAGGGGCACTGAAGCTTTCTTT.

The J gene is TRBJ2-7, the V gene TRBV7-9; 7 nucleotides agree with TRBD1. CDR3 length: 15 residues. Germline V gene data show CDR1 as SEHNR and CDR2 as FQNEAQ (reference sequence). J was trimmed by 5 bases and V by 5 bases; bases with no gene match: 12. CDR3 sequence (DNA): TGTGCCAGCAGCGGTCAGGGGACAGCTGGGAACGAGCAGTACTTC. It is translated as CASSGQGTAGNEQYF.

This chain uses TRBV7-9 with TRBJ2-2; D not certain. CDR3 length: 13 residues. V lost 5 bases, J lost 1 base, and 5 bases lay in between. Germline CDR1 SEHNR, CDR2 FQNEAQ (reference sequence). CDR3 nucleotide sequence: TGTGCCAGCAGCCCGAGGAACACCGGGGAGCTGTTTTTT. Residues: CASSPRNTGELFF.

V is TRBV9 and J is TRBJ1-1; 8 bases line up with TRBD1. Germline loops: CDR1 SGDLS, CDR2 YYNGEE. With 0 bases clipped from V and 0 bases from J, the junction kept 4 bases outside the gene matches. The CDR3 runs to 16 residues. The CDR3 nucleotides are TGTGCCAGCAGCGTAGGGGCAGGGGGCATGAACACTGAAGCTTTCTTT. Translated: CASSVGAGGMNTEAFF.

CDR3 loop: CASSSQTGSVEQYF. The CDR3 bases are TGTGCCAGCAGCTCCCAGACAGGGTCAGTCGAGCAGTACTTC. The V and J genes are TRBV7-8 and TRBJ2-7; 7 positions agree with TRBD1. CDR1 is SGHVS and CDR2 is FQNEAQ in the germline V gene. The CDR3 is 14 amino acids. V lost 4 bases to trimming and J lost 6 bases; unmatched junction nucleotides: 9. Based on the CDR3 plus reference TRBV7-8 and TRBJ2-7, the full variable domain is GAGVSQSPRYKVAKRGQDVALRCDPISGHVSLFWYQQALGQGPEFLTYFQNEAQLDKSGLPSDRFFAERPEGSVSTLKIQRTQQEDSAVYLCASSSQTGSVEQYFGPGTRLTVT.

The rearrangement joins TRBV7-9 to TRBJ2-5; 8 nucleotides align to TRBD2. Germline values: CDR1 SEHNR, CDR2 FQNEAQ (reference sequence). The CDR3 contains 15 residues. Trimming took 5 bases from V and 5 from J; bases not matched to a gene: 10. In nucleotides, the CDR3 is TGTGCCAGCAGCGACTCGGGGGGGGATAGGGAGACCCAGTACTTC. It translates to CASSDSGGDRETQYF.

This clone was observed once. V gene TRBV13 combines with J gene TRBJ1-4; TRBD1 aligns across 7 bases. J was trimmed by 4 bases and V by 3 bases; bases with no gene match: 5. Germline V gene lookup returns CDR1 PRHDT and CDR2 FYEKMQ (reference sequence). This CDR3 is 15 amino acids long. The CDR3 DNA follows: TGTGCCAGCAGCTTCGACAGGGAAGGTAATGAAAAACTGTTTTTT. The encoded protein is CASSFDREGNEKLFF. The whole variable domain, remainder taken from reference TRBV13 and TRBJ1-4, is AAGVIQSPRHLIKEKRETATLKCYPIPRHDTVYWYQQGPGQDPQFLISFYEKMQSDKGSIPDRFSAQQFSDYHSELNMSSLELGDSALYFCASSFDREGNEKLFFGSGTQLSVL.

The V gene is TRBV2, the J gene TRBJ2-1; 9 nucleotides agree with TRBD2. CDR3 length: 23 residues. The trim removed 1 base at V and 6 bases at J, leaving 28 bases unmatched. Germline CDR1 is SNHLY and CDR2 is FYNNEI. The CDR3 coding sequence is TGTGCCAGCAGTGAAGACTCGCTAGCGGGAAGGGCAAGGTCAGCCCCATTTGGCAATGAGCAGTTCTTC. Translation: CASSEDSLAGRARSAPFGNEQFF.

Only one count was recorded for this clone. The chain uses TRBV9 and TRBJ1-2; possible D gene TRBD1, 6 bases. There are 13 residues in the CDR3. The V end lost 3 bases, the J end lost 3 bases, and 9 bases lay between the germline ends. The germline V gene encodes CDR1 SGDLS and CDR2 YYNGEE. The DNA of the CDR3 is TGTGCCAGCAGCGGGGACACTTACTATGGCTACACCTTC. This encodes CASSGDTYYGYTF.

The gene calls are TRBV7-3 and TRBJ2-3, with TRBD2 identical over 7 bases. The length of the CDR3 is 15 residues. The V gene end was trimmed by 2 bases and the J gene end by 5 bases; junction bases not matched to a gene: 7. From germline, CDR1 is SGHTA and CDR2 FQGTGA. The CDR3 DNA is TGTGCCAGCAGCTTACGCGGGAGAGACATAGATACGCAGTATTTT. This encodes CASSLRGRDIDTQYF. The full variable domain, in which reference TRBV7-3 and TRBJ2-3 provide the parts outside the CDR3, is GAGVSQTPSNKVTEKGKYVELRCDPISGHTALYWYRQSLGQGPEFLIYFQGTGAADDSGLPNDRFFAVRPEGSVSTLKIQRTERGDSAVYLCASSLRGRDIDTQYFGPGTRLTVL.

This clone came up once. The chain has TRBV7-9 and TRBJ2-5; the D gene is possibly TRBD2 (7 bases). The CDR3 has 15 amino acids. V lost 4 bases to trimming and J lost 7 bases, with 19 bases between them. Per the germline V gene, CDR1 is SEHNR and CDR2 is FQNEAQ (reference sequence). CDR3 amino acids: CASSYSGGGGGTQYF. The DNA for the CDR3 is TGTGCCAGCAGCTACTCAGGCGGAGGGGGGGGGACCCAGTACTTC.

The rearrangement joins TRBV9 to TRBJ2-1; TRBD1 agrees at 8 bases. Trimming removed 3 bases from V and 5 bases from J; junction bases left unmatched: 4. Germline V CDR1 and CDR2: SGDLS, YYNGEE. The CDR3 runs to 14 residues. The CDR3 spells CASSAGGAHNEQFF. The CDR3 DNA sequence: TGTGCCAGCAGCGCAGGGGGCGCCCACAATGAGCAGTTCTTC.

The chain combines TRBV7-9 with TRBJ1-1, with TRBD1 matching over 7 bases. After removal of 3 bases from V and 6 bases from J, the junction contained 10 bases not matched to a gene. Germline values: CDR1 SEHNR, CDR2 FQNEAQ (reference sequence). This CDR3 is built from 15 residues. CDR3 residues: CASSLIDRAGPEAFF. Here the CDR3 DNA reads TGTGCCAGCAGCTTGATAGACAGGGCGGGCCCTGAAGCTTTCTTT.

The chain employs TRBV6-6 and TRBJ1-2; the match to TRBD1 covers 7 bases. V gave up 6 bases and J gave up 7 bases; unmatched junction bases: 14. Germline V gene sequence: CDR1 MNHNY, CDR2 SVGAGI (reference sequence). The CDR3 is 15 residues long. CDR3 sequence (DNA): TGTGCCAGCAGCCCCGTCGACAGGGAGAGATTTGGCTACACCTTC. Amino acid sequence: CASSPVDRERFGYTF.

This CDR3 is CASSSGLDYNEQFF. CDR3 bases: TGTGCCAGCAGTTCGGGACTCGACTACAATGAGCAGTTCTTC. J is TRBJ2-1 and V is TRBV6-1; D may be TRBD2 (6 bases). CDR1 is MNHNS, CDR2 SASEGT, per germline. The ends were cut back, 5 bases at V and 3 bases at J, with 11 bases in the middle. This CDR3 comprises 14 residues.

V and J are TRBV2 and TRBJ2-7; the D gene is possibly TRBD2 (5 bases). The germline gives CDR1 SNHLY, CDR2 FYNNEI. The CDR3 has 12 amino acids. Trimming removed 3 bases from V and 4 bases from J, with 7 bases in between. The DNA for the CDR3 is TGTGCCAGCAGTGATCGGAGGTACGAGCAGTACTTC. Translation: CASSDRRYEQYF.

V gene TRBV7-9 combines with J gene TRBJ1-2; 9 bases fit TRBD1. J gave up 2 bases and V 5 bases, and 6 bases lay outside the gene matches. CDR1 is SEHNR and CDR2 is FQNEAQ in the germline V gene (reference sequence). The CDR3 sequence is 15 residues long. The CDR3 protein is CASSTWDRENYGYTF. The CDR3 nucleotides are TGTGCCAGCAGCACCTGGGACAGGGAAAACTATGGCTACACCTTC.

This clone was recorded once. This chain uses TRBV19 with TRBJ2-7, with a tentative D call TRBD1 (6 bases). V lost 5 bases and J lost 5, with 22 bases in between. There are 16 residues in the CDR3. Germline V gene sequence: CDR1 LNHDA, CDR2 SQIVND (reference sequence). The CDR3 DNA sequence: TGTGCCAGTAGTTTCGACTACAGGGCCCCAACCAACGAGCAGTACTTC. Translating gives CASSFDYRAPTNEQYF. The full variable domain, with the rest looked up from reference TRBV19 and TRBJ2-7, is DGGITQSPKYLFRKEGQNVTLSCEQNLNHDAMYWYRQDPGQGLRLIYYSQIVNDFQKGDIAEGYSVSREKKESFPLTVTSAQKNPTAFYLCASSFDYRAPTNEQYFGPGTRLTVT.

The rearrangement joins TRBV29-1 to TRBJ2-1; possible D gene TRBD1, 6 bases. The V gene lost 4 bases and the J gene lost 7 bases, with 11 bases spanning the gap. Germline V lookup: CDR1 SQVTM, CDR2 ANQGSEA. The CDR3 is made up of 12 amino acids. This CDR3 reads CSVARGKNEQFF. The CDR3 nucleotides read TGCAGCGTTGCAAGGGGGAAGAATGAGCAGTTCTTC.

The genes are TRBV5-6 and TRBJ2-3; tentatively, D is TRBD1 (5 bases). Trimming took off 6 bases at V and 2 bases at J, with 19 bases between the two ends. Germline V gene sequence: CDR1 SGHDT, CDR2 YYEEEE. CDR3 length equals 16 residues. This CDR3 reads CASTFHPQANTDTQYF. The DNA of the CDR3 is TGTGCCAGCACCTTCCACCCACAGGCTAACACAGATACGCAGTATTTT.

The chain uses TRBV27 and TRBJ2-3; D is unresolved. The CDR3 covers 14 residues. Trimming removed 3 bases from V and 4 bases from J, with 11 bases in between. Germline V gene data show CDR1 as MNHEY and CDR2 as SMNVEV (reference sequence). In nucleotides, the CDR3 is TGTGCCAGCAGTTTGGCAGGAACGGCAGATACGCAGTATTTT. As protein: CASSLAGTADTQYF.

This clone is judged medium-sized. Other DNA sequences of this sample code for an identical CDR3. The chain has TRBV5-1 and TRBJ2-7; D might be TRBD1 (6 bases). The CDR3 extends over 13 amino acids. V was shortened by 3 bases and J by 1 base, with 8 bases between the two germline ends. Germline CDR1 SGHRS, CDR2 YFSETQ. The chain's CDR3 is CASSWDKSYEQYF. In nucleotides, the CDR3 is TGCGCCAGCAGCTGGGACAAGTCCTACGAGCAGTACTTC.